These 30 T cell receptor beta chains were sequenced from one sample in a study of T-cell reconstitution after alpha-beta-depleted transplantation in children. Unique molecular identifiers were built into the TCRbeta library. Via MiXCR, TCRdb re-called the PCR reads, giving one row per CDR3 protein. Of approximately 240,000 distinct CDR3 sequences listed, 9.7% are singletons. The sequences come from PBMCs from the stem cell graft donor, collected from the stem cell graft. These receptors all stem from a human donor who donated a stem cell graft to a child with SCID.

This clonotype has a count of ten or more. This CDR3 is CASSQGNNQPQHF. In DNA form, the CDR3 reads TGTGCCAGTTCCCAGGGTAACAATCAGCCCCAGCATTTT. The chain couples TRBV19 to TRBJ1-5; a possible D gene is TRBD1 (5 bases). Per germline, CDR1 LNHDA and CDR2 SQIVND (reference sequence). This CDR3 spans 13 amino acids. Trimming pared 8 bases from V and 3 bases from J, leaving 11 bases between.

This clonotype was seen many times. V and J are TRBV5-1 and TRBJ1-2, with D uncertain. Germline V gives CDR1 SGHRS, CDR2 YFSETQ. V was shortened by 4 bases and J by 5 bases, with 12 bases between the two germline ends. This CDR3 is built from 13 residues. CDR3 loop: CASSPGGGYGYTF. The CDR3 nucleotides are TGCGCCAGCAGCCCCGGCGGCGGGTATGGCTACACCTTC.

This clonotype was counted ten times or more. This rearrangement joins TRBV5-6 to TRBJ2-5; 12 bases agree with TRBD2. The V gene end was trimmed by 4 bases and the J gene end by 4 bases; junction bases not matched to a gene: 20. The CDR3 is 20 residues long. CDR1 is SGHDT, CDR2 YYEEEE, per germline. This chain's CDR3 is CASSRPPSGGASGARETQYF. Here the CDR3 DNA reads TGTGCCAGCAGCCGTCCTCCTAGCGGGGGGGCCTCTGGGGCCCGAGAGACCCAGTACTTC.

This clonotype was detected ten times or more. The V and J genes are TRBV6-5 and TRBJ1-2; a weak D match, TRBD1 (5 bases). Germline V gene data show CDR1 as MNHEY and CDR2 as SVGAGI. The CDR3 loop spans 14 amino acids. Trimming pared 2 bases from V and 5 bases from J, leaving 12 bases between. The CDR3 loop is CASSYEGTPYGYTF. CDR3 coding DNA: TGTGCCAGCAGTTACGAGGGGACCCCGTATGGCTACACCTTC.

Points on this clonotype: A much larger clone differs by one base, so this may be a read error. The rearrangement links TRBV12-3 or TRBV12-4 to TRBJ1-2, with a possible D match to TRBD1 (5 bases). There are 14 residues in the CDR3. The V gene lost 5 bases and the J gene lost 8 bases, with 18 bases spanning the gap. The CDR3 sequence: CASSPCLGGEGYTF. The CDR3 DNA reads TGTGCCAGCAGTCCCTGCCTGGGAGGGGAAGGCTACACCTTC.

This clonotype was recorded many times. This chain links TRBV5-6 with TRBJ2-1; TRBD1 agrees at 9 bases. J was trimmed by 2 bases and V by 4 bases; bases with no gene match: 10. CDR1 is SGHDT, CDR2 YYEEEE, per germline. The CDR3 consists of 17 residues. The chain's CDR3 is CASSRTDRGGPYNEQFF. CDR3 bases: TGTGCCAGCAGCCGGACGGACAGGGGAGGACCCTACAATGAGCAGTTCTTC.

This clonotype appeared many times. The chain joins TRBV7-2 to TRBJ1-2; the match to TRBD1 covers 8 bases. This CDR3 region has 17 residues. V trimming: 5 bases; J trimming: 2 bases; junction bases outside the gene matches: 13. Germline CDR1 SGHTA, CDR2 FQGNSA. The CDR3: CASSPRPPGQANYGYTF. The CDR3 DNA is TGTGCCAGCAGCCCTCGACCTCCGGGACAGGCAAACTATGGCTACACCTTC. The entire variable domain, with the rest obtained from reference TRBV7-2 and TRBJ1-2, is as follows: GAGVSQSPSNKVTEKGKDVELRCDPISGHTALYWYRQSLGQGLEFLIYFQGNSAPDKSGLPSDRFSAERTGGSVSTLTIQRTQQEDSAVYLCASSPRPPGQANYGYTFGSGTRLTVV.

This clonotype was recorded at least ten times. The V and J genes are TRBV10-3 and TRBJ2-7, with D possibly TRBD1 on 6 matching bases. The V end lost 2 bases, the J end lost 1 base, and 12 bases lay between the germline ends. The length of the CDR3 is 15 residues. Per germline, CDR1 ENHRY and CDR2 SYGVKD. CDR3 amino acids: CAISERDKGSYEQYF. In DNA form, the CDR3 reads TGTGCCATCAGTGAGCGGGACAAGGGATCCTACGAGCAGTACTTC.

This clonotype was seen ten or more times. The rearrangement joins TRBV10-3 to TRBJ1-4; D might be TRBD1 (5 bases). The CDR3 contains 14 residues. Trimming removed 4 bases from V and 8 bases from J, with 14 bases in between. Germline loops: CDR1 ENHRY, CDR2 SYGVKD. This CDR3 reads CAISAAGLEEKLFF. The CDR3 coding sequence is TGTGCCATCAGTGCGGCAGGGTTGGAAGAAAAACTGTTTTTT.

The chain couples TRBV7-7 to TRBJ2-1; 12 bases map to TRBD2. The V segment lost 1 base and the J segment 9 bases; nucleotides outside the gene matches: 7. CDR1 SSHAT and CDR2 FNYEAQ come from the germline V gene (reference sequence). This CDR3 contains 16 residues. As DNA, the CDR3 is TGTGCCAGCAGCTTAGGTCTAGCGGGGGGGCCAGGTGAGCAGTTCTTC. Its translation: CASSLGLAGGPGEQFF.

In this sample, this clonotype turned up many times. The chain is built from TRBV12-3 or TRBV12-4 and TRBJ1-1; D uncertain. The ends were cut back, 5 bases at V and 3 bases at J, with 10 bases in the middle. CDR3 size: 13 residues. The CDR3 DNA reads TGTGCCAGCAGTCCCGGGAGCTACACTGAAGCTTTCTTT. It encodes CASSPGSYTEAFF.

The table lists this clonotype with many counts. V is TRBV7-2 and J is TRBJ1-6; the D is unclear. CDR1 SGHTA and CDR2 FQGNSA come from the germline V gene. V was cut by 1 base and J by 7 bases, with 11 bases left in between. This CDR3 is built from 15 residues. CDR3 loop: CASSLEGSYNSPLHF. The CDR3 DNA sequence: TGTGCCAGCAGCTTAGAAGGCAGCTACAATTCACCCCTCCACTTT.

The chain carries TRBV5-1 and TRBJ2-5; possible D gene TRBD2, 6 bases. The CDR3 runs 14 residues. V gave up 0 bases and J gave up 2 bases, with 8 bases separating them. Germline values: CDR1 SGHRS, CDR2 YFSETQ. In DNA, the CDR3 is TGCGCCAGCAGCTTGGAACTAGCTCAAGAGACCCAGTACTTC. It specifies CASSLELAQETQYF.

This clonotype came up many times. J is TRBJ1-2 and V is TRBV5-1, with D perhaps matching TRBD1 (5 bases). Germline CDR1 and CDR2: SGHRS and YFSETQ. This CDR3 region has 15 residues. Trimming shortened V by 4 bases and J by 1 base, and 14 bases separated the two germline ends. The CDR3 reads CASSPGPILNYGYTF. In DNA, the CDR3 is TGCGCCAGCAGCCCGGGACCGATCCTTAACTATGGCTACACCTTC.

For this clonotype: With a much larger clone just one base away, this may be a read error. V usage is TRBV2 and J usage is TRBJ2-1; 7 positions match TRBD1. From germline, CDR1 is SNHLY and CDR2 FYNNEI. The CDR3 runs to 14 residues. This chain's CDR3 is CASCEGYPGGEQFF. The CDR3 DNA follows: TGTGCCAGCTGTGAAGGGTACCCAGGGGGAGAGCAGTTCTTC.

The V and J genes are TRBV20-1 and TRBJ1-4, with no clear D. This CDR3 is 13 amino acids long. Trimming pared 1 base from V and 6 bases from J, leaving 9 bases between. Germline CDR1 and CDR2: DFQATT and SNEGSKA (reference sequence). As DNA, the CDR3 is TGCAGTGCTAGAGGTCAGGTTTATGAAAAACTGTTTTTT. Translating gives CSARGQVYEKLFF.

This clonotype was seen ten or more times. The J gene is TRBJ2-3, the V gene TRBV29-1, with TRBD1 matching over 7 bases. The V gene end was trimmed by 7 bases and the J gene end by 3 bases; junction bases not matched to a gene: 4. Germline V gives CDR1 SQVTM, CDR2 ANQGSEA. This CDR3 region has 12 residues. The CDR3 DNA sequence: TGCAGCGGCCGGACAGGAACAGATACGCAGTATTTT. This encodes CSGRTGTDTQYF.

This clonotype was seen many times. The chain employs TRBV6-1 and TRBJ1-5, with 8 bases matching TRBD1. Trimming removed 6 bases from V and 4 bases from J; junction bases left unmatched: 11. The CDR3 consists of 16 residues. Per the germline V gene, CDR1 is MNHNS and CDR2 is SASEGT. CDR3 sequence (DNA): TGTGCCAGCAGCCAATCAGGGGGCTTACGAAATCAGCCCCAGCATTTT. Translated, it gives CASSQSGGLRNQPQHF.

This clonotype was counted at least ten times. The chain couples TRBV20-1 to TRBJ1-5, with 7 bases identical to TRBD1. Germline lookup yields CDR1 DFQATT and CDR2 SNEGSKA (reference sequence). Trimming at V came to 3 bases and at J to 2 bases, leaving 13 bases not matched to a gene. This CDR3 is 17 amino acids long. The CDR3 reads CSARDHRQGGGNQPQHF. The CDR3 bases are TGCAGTGCTAGGGACCATAGACAGGGTGGTGGCAATCAGCCCCAGCATTTT.

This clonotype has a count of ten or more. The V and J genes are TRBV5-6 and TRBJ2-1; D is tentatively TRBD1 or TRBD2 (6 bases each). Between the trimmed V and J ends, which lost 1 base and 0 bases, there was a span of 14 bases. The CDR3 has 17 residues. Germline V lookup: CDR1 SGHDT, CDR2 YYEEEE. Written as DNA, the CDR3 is TGTGCCAGCAGCTTGATGGGGGGCAGGAGCTCCTACAATGAGCAGTTCTTC. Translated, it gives CASSLMGGRSSYNEQFF.

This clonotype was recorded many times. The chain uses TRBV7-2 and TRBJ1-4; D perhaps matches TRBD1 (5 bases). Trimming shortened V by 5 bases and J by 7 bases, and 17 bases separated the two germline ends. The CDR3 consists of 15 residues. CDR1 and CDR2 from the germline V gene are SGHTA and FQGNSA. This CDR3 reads CASSRQRGLTEKLFF. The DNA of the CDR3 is TGTGCCAGCAGCCGTCAAAGGGGCTTGACTGAAAAACTGTTTTTT.

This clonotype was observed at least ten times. In DNA, the CDR3 is TGCGCCAGCAGCTTGGTGGCAGCCTATGCCCAAGAGACCCAGTACTTC. Amino acids: CASSLVAAYAQETQYF. The V call is TRBV5-1, the J call TRBJ2-5; D gene uncertain. V shed 0 bases and J shed 1 base, with 13 bases lying between them. The CDR3 runs 16 residues. Germline CDR1 and CDR2: SGHRS and YFSETQ.

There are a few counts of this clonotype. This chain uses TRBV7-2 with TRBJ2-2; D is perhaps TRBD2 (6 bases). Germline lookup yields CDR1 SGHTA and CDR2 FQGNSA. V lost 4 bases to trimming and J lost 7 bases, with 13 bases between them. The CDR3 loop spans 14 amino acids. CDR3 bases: TGTGCCAGCAGCTCTGGACTATTGGTCGGGGAGCTGTTTTTT. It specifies CASSSGLLVGELFF. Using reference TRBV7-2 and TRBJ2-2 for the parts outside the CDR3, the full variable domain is GAGVSQSPSNKVTEKGKDVELRCDPISGHTALYWYRQSLGQGLEFLIYFQGNSAPDKSGLPSDRFSAERTGGSVSTLTIQRTQQEDSAVYLCASSSGLLVGELFFGEGSRLTVL.

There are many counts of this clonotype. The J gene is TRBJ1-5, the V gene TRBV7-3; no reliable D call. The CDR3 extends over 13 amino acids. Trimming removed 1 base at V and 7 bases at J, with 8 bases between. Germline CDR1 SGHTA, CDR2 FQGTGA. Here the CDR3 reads CASSLIPGQPQHF. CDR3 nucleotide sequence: TGTGCCAGCAGCTTAATACCCGGGCAGCCCCAGCATTTT.

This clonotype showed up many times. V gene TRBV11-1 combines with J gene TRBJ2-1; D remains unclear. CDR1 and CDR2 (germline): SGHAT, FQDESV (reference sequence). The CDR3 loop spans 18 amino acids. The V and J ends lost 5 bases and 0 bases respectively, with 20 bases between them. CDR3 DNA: TGTGCCAGCAGCAACGCCGAAAGTAGGGCGAGCTCCTACAATGAGCAGTTCTTC. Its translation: CASSNAESRASSYNEQFF.

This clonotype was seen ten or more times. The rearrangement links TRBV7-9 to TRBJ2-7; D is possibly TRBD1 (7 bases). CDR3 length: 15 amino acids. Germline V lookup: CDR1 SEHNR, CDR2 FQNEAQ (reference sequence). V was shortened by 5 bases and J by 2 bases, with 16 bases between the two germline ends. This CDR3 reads CASSLRGRETYEQYF. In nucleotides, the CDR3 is TGTGCCAGCAGCCTGAGGGGGCGGGAAACCTACGAGCAGTACTTC.

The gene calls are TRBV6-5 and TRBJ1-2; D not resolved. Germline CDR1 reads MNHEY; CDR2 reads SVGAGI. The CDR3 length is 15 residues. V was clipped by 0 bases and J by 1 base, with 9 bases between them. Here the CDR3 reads CASSYSLEVNYGYTF. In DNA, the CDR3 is TGTGCCAGCAGTTACTCATTGGAAGTTAACTATGGCTACACCTTC.

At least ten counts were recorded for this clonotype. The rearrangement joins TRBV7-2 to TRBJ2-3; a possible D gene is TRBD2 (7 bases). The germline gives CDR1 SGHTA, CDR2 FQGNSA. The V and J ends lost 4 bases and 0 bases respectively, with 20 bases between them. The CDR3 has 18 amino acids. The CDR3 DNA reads TGTGCCAGCAGCTCCCCGGGACGCGGGGGCCCTAGCACAGATACGCAGTATTTT. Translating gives CASSSPGRGGPSTDTQYF.

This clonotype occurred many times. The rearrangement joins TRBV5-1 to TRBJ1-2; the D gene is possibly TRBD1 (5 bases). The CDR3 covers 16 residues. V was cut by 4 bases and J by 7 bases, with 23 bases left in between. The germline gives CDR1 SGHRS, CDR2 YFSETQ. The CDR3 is CASSPRDLFSPGGYTF. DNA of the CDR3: TGCGCCAGCAGCCCACGGGACCTTTTCTCTCCGGGTGGCTACACCTTC.

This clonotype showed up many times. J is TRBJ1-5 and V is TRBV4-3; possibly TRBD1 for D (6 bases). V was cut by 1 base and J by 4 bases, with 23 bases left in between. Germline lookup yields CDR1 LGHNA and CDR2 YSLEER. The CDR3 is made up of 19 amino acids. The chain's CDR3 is CASSQVAQGPEYYNQPQHF. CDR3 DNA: TGCGCCAGCAGCCAAGTGGCCCAGGGGCCGGAATACTATAATCAGCCCCAGCATTTT.